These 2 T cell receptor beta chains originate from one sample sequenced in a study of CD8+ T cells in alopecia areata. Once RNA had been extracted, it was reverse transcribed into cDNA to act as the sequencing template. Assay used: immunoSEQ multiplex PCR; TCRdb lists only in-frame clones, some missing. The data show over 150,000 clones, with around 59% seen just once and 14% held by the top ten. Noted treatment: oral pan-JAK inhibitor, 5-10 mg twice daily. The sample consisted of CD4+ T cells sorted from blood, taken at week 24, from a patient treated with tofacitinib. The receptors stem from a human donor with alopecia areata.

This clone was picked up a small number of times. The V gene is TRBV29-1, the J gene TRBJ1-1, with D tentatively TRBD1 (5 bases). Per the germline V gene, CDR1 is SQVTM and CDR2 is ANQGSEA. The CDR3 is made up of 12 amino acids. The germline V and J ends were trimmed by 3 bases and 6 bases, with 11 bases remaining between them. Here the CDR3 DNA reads TGCAGCGTTGATTGGGGGATGGCTGAAGCTTTCTTT. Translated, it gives CSVDWGMAEAFF.

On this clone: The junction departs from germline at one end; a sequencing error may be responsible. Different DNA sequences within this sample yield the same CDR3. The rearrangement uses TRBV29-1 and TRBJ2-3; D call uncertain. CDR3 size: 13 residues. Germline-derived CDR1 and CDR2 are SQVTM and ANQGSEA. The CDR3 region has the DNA TGCAGCGTTGTAGGTCGGAGCACAGATACGCAGTACTTT. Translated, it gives CSVVGRSTDTQYF.